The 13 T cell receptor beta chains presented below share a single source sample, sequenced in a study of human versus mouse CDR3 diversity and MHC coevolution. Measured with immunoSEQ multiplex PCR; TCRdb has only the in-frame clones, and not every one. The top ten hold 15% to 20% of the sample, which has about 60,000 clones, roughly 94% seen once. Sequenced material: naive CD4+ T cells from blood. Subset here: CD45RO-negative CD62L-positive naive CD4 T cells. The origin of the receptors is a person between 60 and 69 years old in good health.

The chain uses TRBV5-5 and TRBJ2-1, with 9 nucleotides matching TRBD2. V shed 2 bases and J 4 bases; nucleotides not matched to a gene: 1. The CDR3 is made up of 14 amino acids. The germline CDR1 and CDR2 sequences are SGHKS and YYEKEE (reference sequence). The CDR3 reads CASSFSGSYNEQFF. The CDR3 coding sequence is TGTGCCAGCAGCTTTAGCGGGAGTTACAATGAGCAGTTCTTC.

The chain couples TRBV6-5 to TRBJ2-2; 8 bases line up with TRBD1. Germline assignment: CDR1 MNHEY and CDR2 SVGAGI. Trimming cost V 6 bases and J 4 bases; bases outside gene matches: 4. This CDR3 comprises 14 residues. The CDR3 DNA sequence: TGTGCCAGCAGGAGACAGGGGCCCACCGGGGAGCTGTTTTTT. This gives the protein CASRRQGPTGELFF.

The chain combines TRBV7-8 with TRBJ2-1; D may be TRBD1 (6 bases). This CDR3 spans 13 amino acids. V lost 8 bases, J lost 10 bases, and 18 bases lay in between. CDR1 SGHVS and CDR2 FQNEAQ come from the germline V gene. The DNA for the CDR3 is TGTGCCAGCTTTGGGCTGGGACATGCGGAGCAGTTCTTC. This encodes CASFGLGHAEQFF.

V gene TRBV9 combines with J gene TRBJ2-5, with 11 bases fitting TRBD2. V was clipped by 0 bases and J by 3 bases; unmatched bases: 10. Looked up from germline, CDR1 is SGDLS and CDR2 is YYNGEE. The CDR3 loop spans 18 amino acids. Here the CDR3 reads CASSVGGSGRGGEETQYF. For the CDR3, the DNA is TGTGCCAGCAGCGTAGGCGGTAGCGGGAGGGGAGGGGAAGAGACCCAGTACTTC.

Here the CDR3 reads CASGTGGYEQYF. Written as DNA, the CDR3 is TGTGCCAGCGGGACAGGGGGCTACGAGCAGTACTTC. This sequence joins TRBV19 and TRBJ2-7; 11 bases fit TRBD1. This CDR3 is 12 amino acids long. Germline V gene sequence: CDR1 LNHDA, CDR2 SQIVND (reference sequence). Losses at the gene ends were 9 bases for V and 3 bases for J; bases not matched to a gene: 1.

CDR3 in amino acids: CASSPRDRGPNTEAFF. The CDR3 nucleotides are TGTGCCAGCAGCCCGAGGGACAGGGGGCCGAACACTGAAGCTTTCTTT. The V gene is TRBV14, the J gene TRBJ1-1; 12 positions match TRBD1. This CDR3 has 16 residues. V shed 4 bases and J 1 base; nucleotides not matched to a gene: 4. From germline, CDR1 is SGHDN and CDR2 FVKESK.

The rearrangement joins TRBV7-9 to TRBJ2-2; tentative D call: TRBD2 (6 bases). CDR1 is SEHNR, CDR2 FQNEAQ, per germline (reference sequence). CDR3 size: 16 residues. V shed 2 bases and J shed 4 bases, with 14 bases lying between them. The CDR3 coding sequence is TGTGCCAGCAGCTTAATGCGGGACCCATCCACCGGGGAGCTGTTTTTT. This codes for CASSLMRDPSTGELFF.

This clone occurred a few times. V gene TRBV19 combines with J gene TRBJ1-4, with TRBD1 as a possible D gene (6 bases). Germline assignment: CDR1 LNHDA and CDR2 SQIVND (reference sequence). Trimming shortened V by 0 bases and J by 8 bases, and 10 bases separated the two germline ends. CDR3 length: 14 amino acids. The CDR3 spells CASSIDRGIEKLFF. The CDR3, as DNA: TGTGCCAGTAGTATAGACAGGGGAATAGAAAAACTGTTTTTT.

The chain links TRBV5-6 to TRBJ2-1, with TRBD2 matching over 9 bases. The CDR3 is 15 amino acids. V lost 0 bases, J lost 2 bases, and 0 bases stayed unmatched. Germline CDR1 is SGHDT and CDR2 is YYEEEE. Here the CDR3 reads CASSLGGRAYNEQFF. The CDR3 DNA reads TGTGCCAGCAGCTTGGGCGGGAGGGCCTACAATGAGCAGTTCTTC.

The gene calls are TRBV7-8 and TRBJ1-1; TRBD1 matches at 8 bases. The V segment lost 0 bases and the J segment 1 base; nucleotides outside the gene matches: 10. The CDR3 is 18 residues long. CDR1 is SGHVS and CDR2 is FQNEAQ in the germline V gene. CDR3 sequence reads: CASSLAAQGQASNTEAFF. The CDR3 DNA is TGTGCCAGCAGCTTAGCGGCACAGGGACAGGCGTCGAACACTGAAGCTTTCTTT. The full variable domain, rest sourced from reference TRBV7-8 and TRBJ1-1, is GAGVSQSPRYKVAKRGQDVALRCDPISGHVSLFWYQQALGQGPEFLTYFQNEAQLDKSGLPSDRFFAERPEGSVSTLKIQRTQQEDSAVYLCASSLAAQGQASNTEAFFGQGTRLTVV.

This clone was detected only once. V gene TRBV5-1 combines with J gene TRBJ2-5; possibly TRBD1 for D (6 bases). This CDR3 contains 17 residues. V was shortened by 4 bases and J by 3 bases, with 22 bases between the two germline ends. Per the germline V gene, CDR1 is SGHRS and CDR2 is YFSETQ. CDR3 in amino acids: CASSLGLGGPTEETQYF. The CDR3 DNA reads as TGCGCCAGCAGCCTCGGTTTAGGGGGACCTACAGAAGAGACCCAGTACTTC.

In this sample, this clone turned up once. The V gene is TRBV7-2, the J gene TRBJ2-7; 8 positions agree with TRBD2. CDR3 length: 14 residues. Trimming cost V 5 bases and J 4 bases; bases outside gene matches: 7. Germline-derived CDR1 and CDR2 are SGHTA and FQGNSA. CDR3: CASSITGTRYEQYF. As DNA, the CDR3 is TGTGCCAGCAGCATTACCGGGACTAGATACGAGCAGTACTTC. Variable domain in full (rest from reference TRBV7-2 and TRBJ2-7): GAGVSQSPSNKVTEKGKDVELRCDPISGHTALYWYRQSLGQGLEFLIYFQGNSAPDKSGLPSDRFSAERTGGSVSTLTIQRTQQEDSAVYLCASSITGTRYEQYFGPGTRLTVT.

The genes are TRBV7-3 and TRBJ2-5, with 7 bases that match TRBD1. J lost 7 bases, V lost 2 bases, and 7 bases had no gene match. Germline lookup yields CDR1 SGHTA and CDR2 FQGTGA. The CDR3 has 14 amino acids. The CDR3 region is CASSLGQGVGTQYF. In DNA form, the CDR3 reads TGTGCCAGCAGCTTAGGGCAGGGGGTAGGGACCCAGTACTTC. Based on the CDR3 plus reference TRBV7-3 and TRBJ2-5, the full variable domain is GAGVSQTPSNKVTEKGKYVELRCDPISGHTALYWYRQSLGQGPEFLIYFQGTGAADDSGLPNDRFFAVRPEGSVSTLKIQRTERGDSAVYLCASSLGQGVGTQYFGPGTRLLVL.